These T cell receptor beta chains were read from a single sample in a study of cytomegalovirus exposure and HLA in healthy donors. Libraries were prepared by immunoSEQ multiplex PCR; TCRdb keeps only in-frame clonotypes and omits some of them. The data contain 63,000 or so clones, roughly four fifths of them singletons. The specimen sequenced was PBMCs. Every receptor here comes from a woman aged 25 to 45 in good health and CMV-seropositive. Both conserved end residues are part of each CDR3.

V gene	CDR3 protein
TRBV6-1	CASRTGLNYGYTF
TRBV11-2	CASSRDRYEQYF
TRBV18	CASSGGSLKTQYF
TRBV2	CASSGPSSNEQFF
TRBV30	CAWSPGVSTGELFF
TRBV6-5	CASTNTGATEAFF
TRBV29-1	CSVLTGTGGEKLFF
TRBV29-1	CSVAAGSSGNTIYF
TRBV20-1	CGGVHGRRAFF
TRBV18	CASSNRGSGYTF
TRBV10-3	CAISSQATTLNTEAFF
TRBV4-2	CASSLQGAGNQPQHF
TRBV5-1	CASSLSGLTSVAEQFF
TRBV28	CASKRAGEQFF
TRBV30	CAWASGTLFPSTDTQYF
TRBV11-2	CASSLGRTGGDQPQHF
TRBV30	CAWSRDRPRGYTF
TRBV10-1	CASSAGTGSYNEQFF
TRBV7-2	CASSLGGDYTEAFF
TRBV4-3	CASSQDFVTGSTGELFF
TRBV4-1	CASSPGALSSYNEQFF
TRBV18	CASSRSPTGESYEQYF
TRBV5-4	CASSLAGVDGYTF
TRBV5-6	CASSARDRGGNQPQHF
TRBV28	CASRFPGQGGTEAFF
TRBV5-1	CASSPTGPYVEAFF
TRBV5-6	CASSLGRFYEQYF
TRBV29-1	CSVDAQGTDTQYF
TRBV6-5	CASSYSSQGIGGYTF
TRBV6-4	CASSLGTSGPSYNEQFF
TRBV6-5	CASSWGHRQETQYF
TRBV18	CASSPPWSRDREMIWTGELFF
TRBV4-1	CASSLQTGMNTEAFF
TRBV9	CASSKSGLFNEQFF
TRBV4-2	CASSRTSGRSLRVDEQFF
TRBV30	CAWSEVWAGPNYGYTF
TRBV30	CAWSVGRAGSEAFF
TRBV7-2	CASSPGQGSSYGYTF
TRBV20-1	CSARGSYEQYF
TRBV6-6	CASSYLPSDYNEQFF
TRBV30	CAWRTSGSYYEQYF
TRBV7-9	CASSLSPQNSGANVLTF
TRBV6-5	CASRTVGRPYEQYF